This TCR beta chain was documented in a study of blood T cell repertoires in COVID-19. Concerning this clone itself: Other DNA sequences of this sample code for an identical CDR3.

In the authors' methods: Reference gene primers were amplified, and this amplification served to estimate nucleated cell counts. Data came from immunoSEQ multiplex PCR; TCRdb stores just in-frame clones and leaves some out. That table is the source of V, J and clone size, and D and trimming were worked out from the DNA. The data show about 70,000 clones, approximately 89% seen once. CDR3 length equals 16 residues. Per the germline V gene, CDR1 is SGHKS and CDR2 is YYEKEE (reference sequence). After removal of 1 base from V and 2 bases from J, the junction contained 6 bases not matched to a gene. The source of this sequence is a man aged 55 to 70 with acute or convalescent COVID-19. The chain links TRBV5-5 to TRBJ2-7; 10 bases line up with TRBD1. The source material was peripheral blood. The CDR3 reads CASSLSSGTGAYEQYF. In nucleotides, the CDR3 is TGTGCCAGCAGCTTGTCTTCCGGGACAGGGGCCTACGAGCAGTACTTC.